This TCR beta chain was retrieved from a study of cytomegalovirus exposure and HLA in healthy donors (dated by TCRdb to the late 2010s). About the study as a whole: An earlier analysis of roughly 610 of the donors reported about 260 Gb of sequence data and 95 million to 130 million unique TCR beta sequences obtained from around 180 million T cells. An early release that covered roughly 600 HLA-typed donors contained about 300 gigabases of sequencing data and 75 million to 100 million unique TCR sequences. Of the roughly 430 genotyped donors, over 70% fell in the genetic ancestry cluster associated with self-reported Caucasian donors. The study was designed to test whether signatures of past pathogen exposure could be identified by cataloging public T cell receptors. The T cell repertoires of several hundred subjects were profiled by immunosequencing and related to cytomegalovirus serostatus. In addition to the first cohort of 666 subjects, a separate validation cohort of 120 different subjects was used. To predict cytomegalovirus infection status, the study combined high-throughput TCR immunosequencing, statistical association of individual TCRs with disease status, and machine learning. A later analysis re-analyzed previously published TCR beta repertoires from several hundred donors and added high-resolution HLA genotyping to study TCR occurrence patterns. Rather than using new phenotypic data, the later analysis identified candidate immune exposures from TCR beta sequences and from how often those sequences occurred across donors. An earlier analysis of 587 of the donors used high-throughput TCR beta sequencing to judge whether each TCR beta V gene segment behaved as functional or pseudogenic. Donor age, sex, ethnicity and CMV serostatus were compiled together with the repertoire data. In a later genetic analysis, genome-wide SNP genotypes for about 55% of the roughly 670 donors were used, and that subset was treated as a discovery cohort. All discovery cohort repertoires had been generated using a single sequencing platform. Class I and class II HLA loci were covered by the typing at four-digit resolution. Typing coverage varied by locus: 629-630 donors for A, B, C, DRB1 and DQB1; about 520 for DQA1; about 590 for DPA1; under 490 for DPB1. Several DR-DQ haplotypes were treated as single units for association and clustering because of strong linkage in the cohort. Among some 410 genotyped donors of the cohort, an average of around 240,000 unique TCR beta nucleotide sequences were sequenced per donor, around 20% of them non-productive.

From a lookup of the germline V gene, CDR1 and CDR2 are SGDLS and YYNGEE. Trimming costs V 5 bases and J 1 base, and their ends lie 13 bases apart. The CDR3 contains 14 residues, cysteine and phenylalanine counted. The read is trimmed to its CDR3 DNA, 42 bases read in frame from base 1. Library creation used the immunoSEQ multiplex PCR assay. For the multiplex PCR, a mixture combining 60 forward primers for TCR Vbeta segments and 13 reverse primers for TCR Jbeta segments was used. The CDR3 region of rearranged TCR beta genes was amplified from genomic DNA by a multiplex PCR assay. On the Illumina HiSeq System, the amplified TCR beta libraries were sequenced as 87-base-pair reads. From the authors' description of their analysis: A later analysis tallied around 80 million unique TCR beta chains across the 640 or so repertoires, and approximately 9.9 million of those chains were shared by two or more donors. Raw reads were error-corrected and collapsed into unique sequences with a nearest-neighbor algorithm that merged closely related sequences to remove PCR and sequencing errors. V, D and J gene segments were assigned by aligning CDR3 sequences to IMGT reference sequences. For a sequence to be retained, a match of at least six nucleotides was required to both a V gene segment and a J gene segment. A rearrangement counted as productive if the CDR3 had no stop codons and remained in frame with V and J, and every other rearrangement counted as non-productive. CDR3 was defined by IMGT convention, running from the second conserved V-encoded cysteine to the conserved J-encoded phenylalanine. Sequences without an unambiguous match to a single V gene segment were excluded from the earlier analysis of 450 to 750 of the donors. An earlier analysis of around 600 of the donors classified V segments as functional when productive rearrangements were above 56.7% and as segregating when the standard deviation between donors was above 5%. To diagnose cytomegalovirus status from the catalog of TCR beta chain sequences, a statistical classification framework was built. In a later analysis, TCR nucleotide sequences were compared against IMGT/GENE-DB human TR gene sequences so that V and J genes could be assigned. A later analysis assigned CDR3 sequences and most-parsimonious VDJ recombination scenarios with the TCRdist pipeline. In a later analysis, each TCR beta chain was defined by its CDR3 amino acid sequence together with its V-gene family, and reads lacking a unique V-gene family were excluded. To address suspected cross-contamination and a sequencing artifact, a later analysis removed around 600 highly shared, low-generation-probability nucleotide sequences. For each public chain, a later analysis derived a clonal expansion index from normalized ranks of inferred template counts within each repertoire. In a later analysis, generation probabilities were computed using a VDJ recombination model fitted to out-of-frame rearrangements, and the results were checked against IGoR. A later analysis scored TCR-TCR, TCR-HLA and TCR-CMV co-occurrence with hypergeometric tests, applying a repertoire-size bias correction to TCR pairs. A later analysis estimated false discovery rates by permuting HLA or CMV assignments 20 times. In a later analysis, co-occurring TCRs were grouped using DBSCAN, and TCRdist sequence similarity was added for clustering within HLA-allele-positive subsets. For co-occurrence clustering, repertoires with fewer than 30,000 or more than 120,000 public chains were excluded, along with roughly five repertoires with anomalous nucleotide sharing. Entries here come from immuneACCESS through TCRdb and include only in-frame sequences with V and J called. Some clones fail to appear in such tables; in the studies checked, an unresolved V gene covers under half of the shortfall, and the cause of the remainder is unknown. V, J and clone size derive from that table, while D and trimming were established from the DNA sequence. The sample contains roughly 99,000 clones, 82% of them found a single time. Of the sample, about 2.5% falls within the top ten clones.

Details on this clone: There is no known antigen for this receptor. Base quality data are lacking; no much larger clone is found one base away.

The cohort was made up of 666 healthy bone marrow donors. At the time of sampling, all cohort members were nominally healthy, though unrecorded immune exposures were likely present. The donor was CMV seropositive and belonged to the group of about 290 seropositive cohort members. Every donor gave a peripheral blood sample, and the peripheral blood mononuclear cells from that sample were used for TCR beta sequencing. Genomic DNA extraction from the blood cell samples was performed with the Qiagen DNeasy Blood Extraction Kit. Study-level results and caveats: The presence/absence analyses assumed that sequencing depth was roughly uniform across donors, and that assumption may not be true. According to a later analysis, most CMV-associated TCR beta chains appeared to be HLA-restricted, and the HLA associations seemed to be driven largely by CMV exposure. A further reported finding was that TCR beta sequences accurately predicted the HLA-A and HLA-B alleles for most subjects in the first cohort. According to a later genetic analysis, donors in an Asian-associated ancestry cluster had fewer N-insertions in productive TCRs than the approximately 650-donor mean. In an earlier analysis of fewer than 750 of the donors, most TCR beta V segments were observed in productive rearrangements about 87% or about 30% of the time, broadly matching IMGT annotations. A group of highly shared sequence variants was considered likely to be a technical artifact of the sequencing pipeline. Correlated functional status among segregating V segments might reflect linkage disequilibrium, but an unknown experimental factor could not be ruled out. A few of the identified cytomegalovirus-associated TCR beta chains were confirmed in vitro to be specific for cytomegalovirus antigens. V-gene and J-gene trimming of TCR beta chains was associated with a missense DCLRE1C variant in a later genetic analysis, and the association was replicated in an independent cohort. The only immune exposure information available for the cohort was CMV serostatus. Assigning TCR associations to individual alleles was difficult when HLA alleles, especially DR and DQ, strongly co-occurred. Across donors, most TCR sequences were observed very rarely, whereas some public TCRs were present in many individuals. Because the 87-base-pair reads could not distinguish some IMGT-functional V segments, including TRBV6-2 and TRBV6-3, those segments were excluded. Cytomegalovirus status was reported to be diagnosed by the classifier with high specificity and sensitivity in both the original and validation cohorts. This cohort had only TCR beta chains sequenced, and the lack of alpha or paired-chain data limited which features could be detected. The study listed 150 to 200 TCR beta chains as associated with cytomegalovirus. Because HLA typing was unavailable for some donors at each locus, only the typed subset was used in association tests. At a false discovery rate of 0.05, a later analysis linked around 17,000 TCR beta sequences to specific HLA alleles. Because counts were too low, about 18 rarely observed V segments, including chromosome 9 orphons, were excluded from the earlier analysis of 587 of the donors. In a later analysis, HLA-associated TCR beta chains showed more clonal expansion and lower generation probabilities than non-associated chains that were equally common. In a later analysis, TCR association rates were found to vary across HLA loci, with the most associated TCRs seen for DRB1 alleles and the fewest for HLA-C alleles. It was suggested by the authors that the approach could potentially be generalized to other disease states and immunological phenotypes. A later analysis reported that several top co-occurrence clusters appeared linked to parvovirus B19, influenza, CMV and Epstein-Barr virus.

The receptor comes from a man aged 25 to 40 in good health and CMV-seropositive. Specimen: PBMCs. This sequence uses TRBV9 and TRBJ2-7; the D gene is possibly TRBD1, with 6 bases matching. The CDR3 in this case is CASSGGQKSYEQYF. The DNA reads TGTGCCAGCAGTGGAGGACAGAAATCCTACGAGCAGTACTTC. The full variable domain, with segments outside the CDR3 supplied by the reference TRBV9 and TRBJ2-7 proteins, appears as DSGVTQTPKHLITATGQRVTLRCSPRSGDLSVYWYQQSLDQGLQFLIQYYNGEERAKGNILERFSAQQFPDLHSELNLSSLELGDSALYFCASSGGQKSYEQYFGPGTRLTVT.